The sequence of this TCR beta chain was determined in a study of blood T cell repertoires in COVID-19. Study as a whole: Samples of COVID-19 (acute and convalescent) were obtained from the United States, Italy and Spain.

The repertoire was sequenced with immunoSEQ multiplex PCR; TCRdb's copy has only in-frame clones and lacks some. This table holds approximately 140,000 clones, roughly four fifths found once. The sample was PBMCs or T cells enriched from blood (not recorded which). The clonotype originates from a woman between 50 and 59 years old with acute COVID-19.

CDR3 DNA: TGTGCCAGCAGCCCCGGGACAGTTAATTCACCCCTCCACTTT. Its translation: CASSPGTVNSPLHF. This chain links TRBV7-9 with TRBJ1-6, with 7 bases aligning to TRBD1. After removal of 5 bases from V and 6 bases from J, the junction contained 4 bases not matched to a gene. The germline V gene encodes CDR1 SEHNR and CDR2 FQNEAQ (reference sequence). CDR3 length: 14 amino acids. Together with reference TRBV7-9 and TRBJ1-6, the CDR3 gives the full variable domain: DTGVSQNPRHKITKRGQNVTFRCDPISEHNRLYWYRQTLGQGPEFLTYFQNEAQLEKSRLLSDRFSAERPKGSFSTLEIQRTEQGDSAMYLCASSPGTVNSPLHFGNGTRLTVT.